The rows below give T cell receptor beta chains drawn from one sample of a study of T cells in Graves' hyperthyroidism and ophthalmopathy. MiXCR, run by TCRdb on the multiplex PCR reads, gives a single entry per CDR3 protein. The sample has hundreds of thousands of distinct CDR3 sequences; about 14% are singletons. The sample comprised blood. These receptors all stem from a young woman with Graves' hyperthyroidism. The CDR3 runs from the conserved cysteine through the conserved F or W. The D gene is left open where the match is weak. The size field is filled for only some rows; it gives once, few, many or a size class.

CDR3nt	CDR3aa	v_gene	abundance	j_gene	d_gene
TGTGCCAGCAGCACCTTACAGGCCAAACTTCCCACAGATACGCAGTATTTT	CASSTLQAKLPTDTQYF	TRBV9	few	TRBJ2-3	NA
TGTGCCAGCCGAACTCGGGCCAGGAGGGGAAACACCATATATTTT	CASRTRARRGNTIYF	TRBV19	NA	TRBJ1-3	NA
TGTGCCAGCAGTTTATTCGGTTCTAGCACAGATACGCAGTATTTT	CASSLFGSSTDTQYF	TRBV28	many	TRBJ2-3	NA
TGTGCCACCAGCAGACAAAACGTAAGGGAGCAGTACTTC	CATSRQNVREQYF	TRBV15	NA	TRBJ2-7	NA
TGCGCCAGCAGCCAAACCCTTTACGGGATCGGGGAGCTGTTTTTT	CASSQTLYGIGELFF	TRBV4-3	many	TRBJ2-2	NA
TGCAGCGTACGTCCTGGCAACACTGAAGCTTTCTTT	CSVRPGNTEAFF	TRBV29-1	many	TRBJ1-1	NA
TGTGCCAGCAGTTGGGAGTTCATGAACACTGAAGCTTTCTTT	CASSWEFMNTEAFF	TRBV6-2/TRBV6-3	NA	TRBJ1-1	NA
TGCAGTGCCAACCGGGGTGGGGATACGCAGTATTTT	CSANRGGDTQYF	TRBV20-1	many	TRBJ2-3	NA
TGTGCCAGCAGTTTCGGGGGGTCCTCGAACACTGAAGCTTTCTTT	CASSFGGSSNTEAFF	TRBV28	many	TRBJ1-1	NA
TGTGCCAGCAGCCAAGATCGGGACGGGAACTATGGCTACACCTTC	CASSQDRDGNYGYTF	TRBV4-2	many	TRBJ1-2	NA
TGTGCCAGCAGCTTGAGGGACCCCCCCACTGAAGCTTTCTTT	CASSLRDPPTEAFF	TRBV11-2	many	TRBJ1-1	NA
TGCGCCAGCAGGCGAGGGACAGGGGGAGTTTTCACAGATACGCAGTATTTT	CASRRGTGGVFTDTQYF	TRBV4-1	NA	TRBJ2-3	TRBD1
TGCAGCGTGCCCGAGGGGGGGCAAGAGACCCAGTACTTC	CSVPEGGQETQYF	TRBV29-1	many	TRBJ2-5	NA